This is a list of T cell receptor beta chains from one sample in a study of blood T cell repertoires in COVID-19. The data were produced by immunoSEQ multiplex PCR, yet TCRdb's version contains in-frame clones alone and is incomplete. The table lists some 220,000 clones, 80% to 85% of them singletons. Source material: peripheral blood. The receptors stem from a woman in her twenties or thirties who had recovered from COVID-19. Both conserved end residues are part of each CDR3. Clone sizes are given selectively: once, few, many, or a class where the clone is expanded.

j_call,clone_size,v_call,cdr3_aa
TRBJ2-2,-,TRBV10-3,CAISAPGAGELFF
TRBJ2-3,-,TRBV7-3,CASSPGLVKADTQYF
TRBJ2-7,-,TRBV3-1/TRBV3-2,CASSPLALTYEQYF
TRBJ2-2,few,TRBV3-1/TRBV3-2,CASEGGRTGELFF
TRBJ2-1,once,TRBV28,CASSLTREEFF
TRBJ1-1,-,TRBV6-1,CASSERGNTEAFF
TRBJ1-1,-,TRBV9,CASSAGTRNTEAFF
TRBJ1-2,once,TRBV12-3/TRBV12-4,CASSFERYGYTF
TRBJ2-1,-,TRBV6-6,CASAHPGQGRHEQFF
TRBJ1-5,-,TRBV27,CASSPPTGRVQPQHF
TRBJ1-2,-,TRBV10-2,CASSDSRGAGYTF
TRBJ2-7,-,TRBV20-1,CSASSSGEVYEQYF
TRBJ1-2,few,TRBV7-8,CASSLGQGVEAF
TRBJ2-5,-,TRBV5-1,CASSLAGQGAGETQYF
TRBJ2-7,-,TRBV4-2,CASSQEVQSYEQYF
TRBJ1-1,once,TRBV21-1,CASSKAGAGVRETEAFF
TRBJ2-7,once,TRBV20-1,CSASGSYEQYF
TRBJ2-7,-,TRBV20-1,CSASYRGGTYEQYF
TRBJ1-2,once,TRBV7-9,CAGSRGTGTGSWGYTF
TRBJ2-7,-,TRBV6-5,CASGGQGISYEQYF
TRBJ2-2,-,TRBV29-1,CSVLRANTGELFF
TRBJ2-7,many,TRBV19,CASSVSGSNYEQYF
TRBJ2-5,-,TRBV6-5,CASSKGFDQETQYF
TRBJ2-3,once,TRBV7-9,CASSDRLGAVTQYF
TRBJ2-7,-,TRBV6-5,CASSFRLANEQYF
TRBJ2-3,-,TRBV2,CASSDSRDTQYF
TRBJ2-5,-,TRBV10-3,CAIRSTFSVQETQYF
TRBJ2-6,-,TRBV28,CASGDGSGANVLTF
TRBJ2-1,-,TRBV6-5,CASSLGQGPYNEQFF
TRBJ2-7,few,TRBV10-1,CASSASGGYEQYF
TRBJ2-3,-,TRBV6-5,CASLTGVGTDTQYF
TRBJ2-5,-,TRBV7-3,CASSRLLAGGPQYF
TRBJ2-2,-,TRBV19,CASSIQGAAGELFF
TRBJ2-7,-,TRBV27,CASSPTGRPYEQYF
TRBJ2-1,-,TRBV7-7,CASSLASGSVYEQFF
TRBJ1-4,-,TRBV28,CASSPPGSNLANEKLFF
TRBJ1-1,-,TRBV12-3/TRBV12-4,CASSFNGEAFF
TRBJ2-1,-,TRBV11-2,CASSPRTGGIANEQFF
TRBJ2-2,-,TRBV3-1/TRBV3-2,CASSQNRGTGELFF
TRBJ2-5,-,TRBV10-3,CAISESGGASQYF
TRBJ1-2,few,TRBV28,CASSPTPETLYGYTF
TRBJ2-2,-,TRBV3-1/TRBV3-2,CASSPRTGGNGELFF
TRBJ2-7,-,TRBV9,CASSPTGTASYEQYF
TRBJ2-1,-,TRBV4-1,CASSPRAGYNEQFF
TRBJ2-5,-,TRBV5-1,CASSESWSQETQYF
TRBJ1-5,few,TRBV6-5,CASSSGQGAYQPQHF
TRBJ2-1,-,TRBV7-3,CASSLKLAGVVEQFF